The clone carrying this TCR beta chain is categorized as medium-sized (0.01 to 0.1%). One entry per CDR3 protein results from TCRdb running MiXCR on the reads. The sample yields approximately 9,100 distinct CDR3 sequences, approximately 15% seen once. V dropped 3 bases and J dropped 8 bases, with 19 bases sitting between them. Germline V gene data show CDR1 as GTSNPN and CDR2 as SVGIG (reference sequence). This CDR3 spans 14 amino acids. The record originates from a study of liver allograft versus peripheral blood T cells. Study at large: Comparative analysis was performed on T cell receptor repertoires from transplanted livers and from recipients' peripheral blood.

The TCR was taken from a human patient who had a liver transplant. These T cells may partly come from the graft donor. This rearrangement joins TRBV30 to TRBJ1-2; maybe TRBD1 (6 bases). The CDR3 coding sequence is TGTGCCTGGAGAAAGGGCAGGCAAGGGGGAGGCTACACCTTC. It translates to CAWRKGRQGGGYTF. The full variable domain, completed using reference TRBV30 and TRBJ1-2, is SQTIHQWPATLVQPVGSPLSLECTVEGTSNPNLYWYRQAAGRGLQLLFYSVGIGQISSEVPQNLSASRPQDRQFILSSKKLLLSDSGFYLCAWRKGRQGGGYTFGSGTRLTVV.